This TCR beta chain derives from a study of T cell responses to AZD1222 COVID-19 vaccine. Method: immunoSEQ multiplex PCR; TCRdb's copy keeps in-frame clones and lacks some. Of approximately 140,000 clones detected, 94% appear once; the ten largest clones hold over 0.95%. This CDR3 has 13 amino acids. The germline CDR1 and CDR2 sequences are SGDLS and YYNGEE. The germline V and J ends were trimmed by 0 bases and 7 bases, with 8 bases remaining between them. The receptor's source is an adult in good health. The sequences come from peripheral blood, collected on day 0 of AZD1222 vaccination. The V call is TRBV9, the J call TRBJ2-1; no clear D. This chain's CDR3 is CASSVATQNEQFF. CDR3 sequence (DNA): TGTGCCAGCAGCGTAGCTACCCAGAATGAGCAGTTCTTC.